This T cell receptor (beta chain) was obtained from a study of cytomegalovirus exposure and HLA in healthy donors. Study-level information: Earlier, 110 million or so unique TCR beta sequences were recovered from roughly 170 million T cells by an analysis. Study-level results: Earlier analysis found most TCR beta V segments productive about 87% or about 30% of the time. Fewer N-insertions (relative to the approximately 700-donor mean) were reportedly seen in an Asian-associated ancestry cluster in a later analysis. For most subjects, TCR beta sequences were reported to predict HLA-A and HLA-B alleles with accuracy.

The PCR employed 60 Vbeta primers together with 13 Jbeta primers. Profiled with immunoSEQ multiplex PCR; TCRdb holds only in-frame clones, not every one. The table includes tens of thousands of clones, roughly four fifths detected once. Comment on this clone: Its antigen remains unknown.

Germline values: CDR1 MNHEY, CDR2 SMNVEV (reference sequence). The CDR3 contains 16 residues. V lost 0 bases and J 5 bases, leaving 16 bases between the germline ends. The sequencing sample was made of PBMCs. The sequence was obtained from a male donor in good health and CMV-seropositive. The chain links TRBV27 to TRBJ2-5, with D hard to call. As DNA, the CDR3 is TGTGCCAGCAGTTTATCCCTAGGCTTTCGATCGGAGACCCAGTACTTC. Its translation: CASSLSLGFRSETQYF.